This TCR beta chain was recorded in a study of T cell repertoires in cytomegalovirus infection. Study at large: Carrying CMV and the relevant HLA type showed in public TCR beta signatures.

TCRdb re-called the reads through MiXCR, storing one row per CDR3 protein. Here the sample spans fewer than 350,000 distinct CDR3 sequences, over 7.5% being singletons. General observations from the study: The ex vivo response showed dominance by HLA-C-restricted CMV-specific TCR beta clonotypes.

On this clonotype itself: Its cognate antigen is unknown.

The source material was PBMCs. The source of this sequence is a human donor in good health (CMV status not recorded). Some clones in this sample may be carry-over from other donors' samples.

CDR3 in DNA: TGTGCCATCACGCGGGTTATGGAAAGCAATGAGCAGTTCTTC. Its translation is CAITRVMESNEQFF. This rearrangement joins TRBV10-3 to TRBJ2-1, with D possibly matching TRBD2 (5 bases). CDR3 length: 14 residues. The V gene lost 7 bases and the J gene lost 6 bases, with 16 bases spanning the gap. The V gene's germline CDR1 is ENHRY and CDR2 SYGVKD.